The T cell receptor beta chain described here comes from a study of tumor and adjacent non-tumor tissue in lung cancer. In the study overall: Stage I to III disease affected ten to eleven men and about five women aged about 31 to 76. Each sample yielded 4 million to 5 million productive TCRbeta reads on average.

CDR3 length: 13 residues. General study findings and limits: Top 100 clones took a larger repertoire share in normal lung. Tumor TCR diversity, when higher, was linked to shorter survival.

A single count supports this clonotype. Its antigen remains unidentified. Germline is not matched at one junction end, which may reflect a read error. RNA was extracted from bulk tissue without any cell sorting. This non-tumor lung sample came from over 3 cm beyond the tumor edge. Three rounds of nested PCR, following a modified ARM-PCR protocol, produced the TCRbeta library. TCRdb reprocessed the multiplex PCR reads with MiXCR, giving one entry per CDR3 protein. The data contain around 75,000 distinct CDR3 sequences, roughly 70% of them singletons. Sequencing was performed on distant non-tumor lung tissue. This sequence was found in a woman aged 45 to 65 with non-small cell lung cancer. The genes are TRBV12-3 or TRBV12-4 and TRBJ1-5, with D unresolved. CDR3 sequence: CSSSLREDQPRHF. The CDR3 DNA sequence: TGTTCCAGCAGTTTACGGGAGGATCAGCCCCGGCATTTT.